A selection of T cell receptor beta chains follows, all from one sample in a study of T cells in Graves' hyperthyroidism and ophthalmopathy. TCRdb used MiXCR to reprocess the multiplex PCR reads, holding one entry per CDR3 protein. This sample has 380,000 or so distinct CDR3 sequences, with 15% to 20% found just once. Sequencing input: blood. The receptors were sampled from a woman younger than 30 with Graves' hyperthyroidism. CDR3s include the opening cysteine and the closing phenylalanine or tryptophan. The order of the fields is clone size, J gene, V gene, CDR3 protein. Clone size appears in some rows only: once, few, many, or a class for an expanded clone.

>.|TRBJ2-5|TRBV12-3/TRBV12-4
CASTRDTQETQYF
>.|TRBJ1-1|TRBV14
CASSQGRTKAAEAFF
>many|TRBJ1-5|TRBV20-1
CSASDPTGRAGPQHF
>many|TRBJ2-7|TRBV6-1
CASRPRDRFYEQYF
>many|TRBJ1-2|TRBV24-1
CATSESHRGTIGYTF
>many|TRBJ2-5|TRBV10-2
CASSESLWEETQYF
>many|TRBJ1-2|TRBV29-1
CSVGDSRDYGYTF
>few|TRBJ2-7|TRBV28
CASSRLAGIVNEQYF
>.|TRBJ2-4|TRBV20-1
CSARDSERSKNIKYF
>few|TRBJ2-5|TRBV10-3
CAISEEVTGGPRETQYF
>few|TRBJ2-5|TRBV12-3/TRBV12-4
CASSHPSGGAGETQYF
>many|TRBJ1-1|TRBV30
CARGEGPEAFF
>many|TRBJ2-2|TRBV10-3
CAISVNWGLAGGPNTGELFF
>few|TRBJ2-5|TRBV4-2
CASSQEGLAGGPTFETQYF
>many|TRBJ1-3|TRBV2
CASRYGQGLASGNTIYF
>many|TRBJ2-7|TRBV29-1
CSVEFGTGSYGQYF
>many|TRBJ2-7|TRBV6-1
CASSELEGYYEQYF
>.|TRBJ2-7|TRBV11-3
CASSKRTGADEQYF
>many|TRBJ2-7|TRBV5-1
CASSGGVGIYEQYF
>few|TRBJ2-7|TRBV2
CASTLASYEQYF
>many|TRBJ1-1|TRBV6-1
CASRAFRMNTEAFF
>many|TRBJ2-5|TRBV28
CASSSEPETQYF
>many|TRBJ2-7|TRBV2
CASSITRSYEQYF
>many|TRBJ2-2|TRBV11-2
CASSPGWRGNTGELFF
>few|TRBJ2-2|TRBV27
CASSLWDGGAAGELFF
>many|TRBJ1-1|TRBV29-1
CSVGFLPGGAFF
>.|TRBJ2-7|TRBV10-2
CASSELSVDEQYF
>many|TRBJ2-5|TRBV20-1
CSARKAAGGQETQYF
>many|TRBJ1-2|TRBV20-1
CSPLGVYGYTF
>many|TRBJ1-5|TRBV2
CASTIGNQPQHF
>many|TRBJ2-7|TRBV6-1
CASKFSGGSYEQYF
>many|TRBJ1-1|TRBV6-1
CATKGWAVKTEAFF
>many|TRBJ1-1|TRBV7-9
CASVDRGRNTEAFF
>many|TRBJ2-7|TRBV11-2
CASSPPGRAWSSYEQYF
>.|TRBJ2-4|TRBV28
CASSQTPRQENIQYF
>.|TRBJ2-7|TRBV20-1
CSARPLAKGVYVQYF
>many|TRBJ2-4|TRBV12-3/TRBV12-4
CASRHETGYGTLAKNIQYF
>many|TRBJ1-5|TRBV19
CASSMGGPQHF
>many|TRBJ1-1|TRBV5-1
CASSWGRGRAVTEAFF
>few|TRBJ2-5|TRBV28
CASRPRTKETQYF
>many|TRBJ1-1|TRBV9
CASSVEVGGAYTEAFF
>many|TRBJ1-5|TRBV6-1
CARGGEDQPQHF
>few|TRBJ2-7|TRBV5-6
CASSSERPYEQYF
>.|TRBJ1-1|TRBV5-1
CASSWDGRNTEAFF
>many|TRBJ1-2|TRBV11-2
CASSLARTGYGYTF
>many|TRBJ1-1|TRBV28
CASSLEGWNTEAFF
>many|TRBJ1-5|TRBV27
CASSITDSNQPQHF
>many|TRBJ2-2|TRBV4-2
CASSLRASNTGELFF
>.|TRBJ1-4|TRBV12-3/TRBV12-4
CASSLALWGSNEKLFF
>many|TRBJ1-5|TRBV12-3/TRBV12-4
CASSSWTGKGQPQHF
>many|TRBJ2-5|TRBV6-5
CASSNRGGETQYF
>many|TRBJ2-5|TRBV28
CASSPQGPAGVETQYF
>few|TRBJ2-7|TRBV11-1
CASSLIPIAGPSYEQYF
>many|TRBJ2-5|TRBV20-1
CSAMAETQYF
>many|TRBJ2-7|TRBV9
CASSPHRVPYF